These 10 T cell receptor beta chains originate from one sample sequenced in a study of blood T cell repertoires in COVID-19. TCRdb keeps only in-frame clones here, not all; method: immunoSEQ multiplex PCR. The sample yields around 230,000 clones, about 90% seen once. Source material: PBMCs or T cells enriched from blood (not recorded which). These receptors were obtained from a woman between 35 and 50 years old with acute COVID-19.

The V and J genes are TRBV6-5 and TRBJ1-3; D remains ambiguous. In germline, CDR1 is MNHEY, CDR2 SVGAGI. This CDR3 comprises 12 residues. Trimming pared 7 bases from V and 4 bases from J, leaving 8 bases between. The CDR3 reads CASTGPGNTIYF. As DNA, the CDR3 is TGTGCCAGCACAGGTCCCGGAAACACCATATATTTT.

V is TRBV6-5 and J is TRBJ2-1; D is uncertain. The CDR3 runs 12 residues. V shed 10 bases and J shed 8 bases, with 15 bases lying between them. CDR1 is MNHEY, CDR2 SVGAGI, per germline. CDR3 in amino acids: CATRPRQDEQFF. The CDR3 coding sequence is TGTGCCACCAGACCCCGGCAGGATGAGCAGTTCTTC.

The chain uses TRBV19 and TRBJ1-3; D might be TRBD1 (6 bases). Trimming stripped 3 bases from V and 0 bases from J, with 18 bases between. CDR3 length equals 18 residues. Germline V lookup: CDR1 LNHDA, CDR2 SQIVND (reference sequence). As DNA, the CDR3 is TGTGCCAGTAGTATCCCCATGGGCGGGGGGCCCTCTGGAAACACCATATATTTT. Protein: CASSIPMGGGPSGNTIYF. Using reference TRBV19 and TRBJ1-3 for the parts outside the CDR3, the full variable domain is DGGITQSPKYLFRKEGQNVTLSCEQNLNHDAMYWYRQDPGQGLRLIYYSQIVNDFQKGDIAEGYSVSREKKESFPLTVTSAQKNPTAFYLCASSIPMGGGPSGNTIYFGEGSWLTVV.

The CDR3: CASSPGLAGRGYNEQFF. The DNA of the CDR3 is TGTGCCAGCAGCCCCGGACTAGCGGGGAGAGGGTACAATGAGCAGTTCTTC. This chain connects TRBV5-4 to TRBJ2-1; 12 bases line up with TRBD2. This CDR3 is built from 17 residues. The V gene end was trimmed by 4 bases and the J gene end by 4 bases; junction bases not matched to a gene: 9. Looked up from germline, CDR1 is SGHNT and CDR2 is YYREEE (reference sequence).

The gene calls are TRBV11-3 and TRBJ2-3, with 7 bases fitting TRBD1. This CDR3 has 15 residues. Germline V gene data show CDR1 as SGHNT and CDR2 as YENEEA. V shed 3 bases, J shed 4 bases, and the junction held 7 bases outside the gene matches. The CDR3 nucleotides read TGTGCCAGCAGCTTCCTACGAGGGGGCGCAGATACGCAGTATTTT. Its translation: CASSFLRGGADTQYF.

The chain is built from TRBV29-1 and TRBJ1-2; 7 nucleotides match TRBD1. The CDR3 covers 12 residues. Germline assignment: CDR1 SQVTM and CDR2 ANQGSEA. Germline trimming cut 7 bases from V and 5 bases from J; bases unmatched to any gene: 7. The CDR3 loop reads CSGTTGEYGYTF. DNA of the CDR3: TGCAGCGGGACAACAGGGGAGTATGGCTACACCTTC.

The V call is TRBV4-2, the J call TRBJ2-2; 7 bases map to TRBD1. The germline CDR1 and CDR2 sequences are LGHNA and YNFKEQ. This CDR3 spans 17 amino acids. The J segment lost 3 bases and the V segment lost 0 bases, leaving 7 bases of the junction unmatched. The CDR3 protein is CASSQEKGGAYTGELFF. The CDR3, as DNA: TGTGCCAGCAGCCAAGAGAAAGGGGGCGCGTACACCGGGGAGCTGTTTTTT.

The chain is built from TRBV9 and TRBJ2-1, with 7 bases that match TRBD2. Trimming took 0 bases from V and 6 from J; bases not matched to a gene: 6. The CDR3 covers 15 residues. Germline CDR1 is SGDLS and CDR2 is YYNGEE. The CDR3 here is CASSVAVTSINEQFF. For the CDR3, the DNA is TGTGCCAGCAGCGTAGCCGTGACTAGCATCAATGAGCAGTTCTTC.

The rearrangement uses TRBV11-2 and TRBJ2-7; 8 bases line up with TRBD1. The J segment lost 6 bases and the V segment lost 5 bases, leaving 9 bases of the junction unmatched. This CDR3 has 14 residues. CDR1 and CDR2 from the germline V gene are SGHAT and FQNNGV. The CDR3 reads CASSQGAPIGEQYF. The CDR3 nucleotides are TGTGCCAGCAGCCAGGGGGCCCCCATCGGCGAGCAGTACTTC.

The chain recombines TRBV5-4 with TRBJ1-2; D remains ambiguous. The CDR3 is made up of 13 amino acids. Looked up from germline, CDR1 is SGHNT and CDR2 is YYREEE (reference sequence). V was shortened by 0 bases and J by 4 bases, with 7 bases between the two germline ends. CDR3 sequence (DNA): TGTGCCAGCAGCTTGGAAGAGGGCTATGGCTACACCTTC. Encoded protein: CASSLEEGYGYTF.